Below, 31 T cell receptor beta chains from the same sample are listed, as sequenced in a study of blood T cells in healthy people across ages. Primed by a sample-barcoded 5' primer and a J-beta primer mix, a second PCR proceeded for 7 to 11 cycles. TCRdb used MiXCR to reprocess the 5' RACE reads, holding one entry per CDR3 protein. The sample lists fewer than 2 million distinct CDR3 sequences; approximately 39% were seen once. Sequenced: blood. Receptors originate from a human donor in good health.

This chain's CDR3 is CASSLVYHRYTGELFF. The CDR3 DNA reads as TGTGCCAGCAGCTTAGTTTATCACAGGTACACCGGGGAGCTGTTTTTT. V gene TRBV7-9 combines with J gene TRBJ2-2; D might be TRBD1 (5 bases). Trimming stripped 1 base from V and 3 bases from J, with 12 bases between. Germline loops: CDR1 SEHNR, CDR2 FQNEAQ (reference sequence). This CDR3 has 16 amino acids.

J is TRBJ1-5 and V is TRBV20-1; 8 nucleotides line up with TRBD1. From germline, CDR1 is DFQATT and CDR2 SNEGSKA (reference sequence). CDR3 length: 16 residues. The junction had 11 bases not matched to a gene; V was cut back by 3 bases and J by 4 bases. The CDR3 DNA reads TGCAGTGCTAGGACAGGGGCGATACATAGTAATCAGCCCCAGCATTTT. It codes for CSARTGAIHSNQPQHF.

Worth noting for this clonotype: A read error may be the cause here, since a much bigger clone is one base away. The rearrangement joins TRBV2 to TRBJ1-1; D gene ambiguous. The germline CDR1 and CDR2 sequences are SNHLY and FYNNEI. CDR3 size: 13 residues. Trimming removed 7 bases from V and 3 bases from J, with 12 bases in between. The DNA for the CDR3 is TGTGCCAGCAAGAAGGAAATTCACACTGAAGCTTTCTTT. Its translation is CASKKEIHTEAFF.

The chain is built from TRBV27 and TRBJ2-3; TRBD2 matches 9 bases. V trimming: 2 bases; J trimming: 8 bases; junction bases outside the gene matches: 5. In germline, CDR1 is MNHEY, CDR2 SMNVEV (reference sequence). This CDR3 has 14 residues. The CDR3: CASSLAGGRTTQYF. CDR3 in DNA: TGTGCCAGCAGTTTAGCGGGGGGGCGGACTACGCAGTATTTT.

The CDR3 nucleotides read TGTGCCAGCAGCAGCCGGGAGCTGCTAGGGGAGCAGTACTTC. Amino acid sequence: CASSSRELLGEQYF. The J gene is TRBJ2-7, the V gene TRBV7-2; a possible D gene is TRBD2 (6 bases). CDR1 SGHTA and CDR2 FQGNSA come from the germline V gene. Trimming removed 5 bases at V and 7 bases at J, with 18 bases between. This CDR3 region has 14 residues.

The chain carries TRBV11-2 and TRBJ2-1, with D uncertain. Germline V gene sequence: CDR1 SGHAT, CDR2 FQNNGV. V was trimmed by 5 bases and J by 0 bases, leaving 20 bases between them. CDR3 size: 18 residues. CDR3 sequence: CASSGRVLTVHSYNEQFF. The CDR3 bases are TGTGCCAGCAGCGGCCGGGTCCTTACAGTACACTCCTACAATGAGCAGTTCTTC.

This chain links TRBV7-2 with TRBJ1-3, with 7 bases lining up with TRBD1. Germline CDR1 reads SGHTA; CDR2 reads FQGNSA. The CDR3 consists of 14 residues. The ends lost 4 bases at V and 4 bases at J; junction bases unmatched: 4. For the CDR3, the DNA is TGTGCCAGCAGCTCAGGGACAGAAGGAAACACCATATATTTT. Protein: CASSSGTEGNTIYF.

V and J are TRBV12-3 or TRBV12-4 and TRBJ1-6; maybe TRBD1 (5 bases). The CDR3 has 14 amino acids. The V gene lost 5 bases and the J gene lost 8 bases, with 13 bases spanning the gap. CDR3 loop: CASSPSGGDSPLHF. The CDR3 bases are TGTGCCAGCAGTCCATCGGGGGGAGATTCACCCCTCCACTTT.

The V and J genes are TRBV12-3 or TRBV12-4 and TRBJ1-1; a possible D gene is TRBD1 (6 bases). V gave up 6 bases and J gave up 1 base, with 18 bases separating them. This CDR3 is 16 amino acids long. The CDR3 nucleotides are TGTGCCAGCAGCCCCACGAGGGGGAGAGGGAACACTGAAGCTTTCTTT. Translating gives CASSPTRGRGNTEAFF.

This chain links TRBV12-3 or TRBV12-4 with TRBJ1-5; D is unresolved. The CDR3 has 13 residues. V dropped 2 bases and J dropped 5 bases, with 7 bases sitting between them. The CDR3 DNA follows: TGTGCCAGCAGTTTATATCGCCATCAGCCCCAGCATTTT. It is translated as CASSLYRHQPQHF.

This clonotype was detected ten times or more. The chain recombines TRBV12-3 or TRBV12-4 with TRBJ2-1; D is uncertain. The CDR3 is 13 amino acids. With 4 bases removed from V and 7 bases from J, the gap between germline ends came to 11 bases. In DNA, the CDR3 is TGTGCCAGCAGTTCCCCGACTGGTAATGAGCAGTTCTTC. Translation: CASSSPTGNEQFF.

V gene TRBV4-3 combines with J gene TRBJ2-7, with D possibly matching TRBD1 (6 bases). Trimming left V 0 bases short and J 2 bases short, with 11 bases between. Germline CDR1 and CDR2: LGHNA and YSLEER. The CDR3 is 15 amino acids. Written as DNA, the CDR3 is TGCGCCAGCAGCCAAGATGTAGACAGGACCTACGAGCAGTACTTC. Residues: CASSQDVDRTYEQYF.

V usage is TRBV3-1 and J usage is TRBJ2-1; 10 bases match TRBD2. Germline CDR1 and CDR2: LGHDT and YNNKEL (reference sequence). The CDR3 runs 16 residues. V shed 2 bases and J 4 bases; nucleotides not matched to a gene: 5. CDR3 protein: CASSQPFSGGYNEQFF. The CDR3 DNA sequence: TGTGCCAGCAGCCAACCCTTTAGCGGGGGGTACAATGAGCAGTTCTTC.

This sequence joins TRBV12-5 and TRBJ2-7; D gene unclear. With the DNA end fitting TRBJ2-5 better, the J assignment may be wrong. CDR1 and CDR2 (germline): LGHNT, FRNRAP. This CDR3 is 13 amino acids long. CDR3 sequence reads: CASARGGGETQYF. CDR3 nucleotides: TGTGCTAGTGCCCGAGGCGGCGGAGAGACCCAGTACTTC.

This clonotype appeared a few times. The gene calls are TRBV4-2 and TRBJ2-3; no clear D. CDR1 and CDR2 from the germline V gene are LGHNA and YNFKEQ. This CDR3 spans 14 amino acids. With 5 bases removed from V and 1 base from J, the gap between germline ends came to 10 bases. CDR3: CASSYRPGTDTQYF. The CDR3 DNA is TGTGCCAGCAGCTATAGACCCGGCACAGATACGCAGTATTTT.

This clonotype was counted between two and nine times. The chain links TRBV15 to TRBJ1-2, with D unclear. CDR1 and CDR2 from the germline V gene are LNHNV and YYDKDF (reference sequence). V was pared by 0 bases and J by 10 bases, with 12 bases between. The CDR3 runs 13 residues. The CDR3 DNA reads TGTGCCACCAGCAGAGATCGTACTTTCGTCTACACCTTC. It codes for CATSRDRTFVYTF.

Ten or more counts support this clonotype. The CDR3 sequence: CASSYSTSASGTDTQYF. The DNA of the CDR3 is TGTGCCAGCAGTTACTCGACTAGTGCCTCGGGCACAGATACGCAGTATTTT. This chain links TRBV6-5 with TRBJ2-3; D perhaps matches TRBD2 (6 bases). In germline, CDR1 is MNHEY, CDR2 SVGAGI. V was pared by 0 bases and J by 1 base, with 14 bases between. The CDR3 has 17 residues.

The chain recombines TRBV5-1 with TRBJ2-5; D gene uncertain. CDR3 size: 14 residues. Germline lookup yields CDR1 SGHRS and CDR2 YFSETQ. V was pared by 4 bases and J by 3 bases, with 13 bases between. The CDR3 coding sequence is TGCGCCAGCAGCCCTCAAAACTCCGAAGAGACCCAGTACTTC. Encoded protein: CASSPQNSEETQYF.

The chain has TRBV28 and TRBJ1-4, with 10 bases aligning to TRBD1. Germline-derived CDR1 and CDR2 are MDHEN and SYDVKM. After removal of 6 bases from V and 7 bases from J, the junction contained 5 bases not matched to a gene. This CDR3 region has 14 residues. The CDR3 DNA sequence: TGTGCCAGCAGCCAGACAGGGGGCGGTGAAAAACTGTTTTTT. It encodes CASSQTGGGEKLFF.

CDR3 nucleotide sequence: TGTGCCAGCAGGCGACTAGCGGCTTCCCATGAGCAGTTCTTC. Translating gives CASRRLAASHEQFF. The genes are TRBV5-6 and TRBJ2-1, with 9 positions matching TRBD2. The CDR3 is made up of 14 amino acids. Germline CDR1 and CDR2: SGHDT and YYEEEE. Germline trimming cut 5 bases from V and 8 bases from J; bases unmatched to any gene: 8.

V is TRBV20-1 and J is TRBJ2-5, with D perhaps TRBD2 (6 bases). V dropped 1 base and J dropped 7 bases, with 28 bases sitting between them. The CDR3 extends over 18 amino acids. Germline CDR1 DFQATT, CDR2 SNEGSKA (reference sequence). The CDR3 DNA follows: TGCAGTGCTAGAGTCGGGCTGAGCAAGGGACTGAGATACGGGACCCAGTACTTC. It codes for CSARVGLSKGLRYGTQYF.

This clonotype has just a few counts. The V gene is TRBV7-2, the J gene TRBJ2-7; a possible D gene is TRBD1 (6 bases). This CDR3 is built from 13 residues. CDR1 and CDR2 from the germline V gene are SGHTA and FQGNSA. Trimming removed 4 bases at V and 2 bases at J, with 9 bases between. CDR3 bases: TGTGCCAGCAGCTCGGACAGAACCTACGAGCAGTACTTC. Its translation: CASSSDRTYEQYF.

This clonotype was observed a single time. The chain joins TRBV7-9 to TRBJ2-4, with a possible D match to TRBD1 (6 bases). The tail of the sequence fits TRBJ2-7 better, so the J call may be wrong. Per germline, CDR1 SEHNR and CDR2 FQNEAQ (reference sequence). The CDR3 is made up of 15 amino acids. This CDR3 reads CASSHTGTSVYEQYV. Here the CDR3 DNA reads TGTGCCAGCAGCCACACCGGGACATCAGTCTACGAGCAGTACGTC.

This chain links TRBV5-6 with TRBJ1-1, with D perhaps TRBD1 (5 bases). The CDR3 spans 13 residues. V shed 4 bases and J shed 7 bases, with 14 bases lying between them. The V gene's germline CDR1 is SGHDT and CDR2 YYEEEE. CDR3 coding DNA: TGTGCCAGCAGCCAGATTGGGGGTATTGAAGCTTTCTTT. Translating gives CASSQIGGIEAFF.

This clonotype has only a few counts. Germline is not matched at one junction end, which may reflect a read error. V usage is TRBV6-4 and J usage is TRBJ2-3; 7 nucleotides line up with TRBD1. This CDR3 contains 13 residues. Germline V lookup: CDR1 MRHNA, CDR2 SNTAGT. In nucleotides, the CDR3 is TGTGCCACCGTCGACAGGGAAACAGATGCGCAGTATTTT. Residues: CATVDRETDAQYF.

This clonotype occurred a few times. An end of the junction differs from the germline gene, which may be a read error. The V gene is TRBV5-6, the J gene TRBJ1-1; TRBD1 is a possible D gene (5 bases). Germline CDR1 is SGHDT and CDR2 is YYEEEE. The CDR3 contains 15 residues. The CDR3 is CTSSHGDPMNTEAFF. The DNA of the CDR3 is TGTACCAGCAGCCATGGGGACCCGATGAACACTGAAGCTTTCTTT.

The rearrangement joins TRBV27 to TRBJ2-5; 7 bases are shared with TRBD1. Looked up from germline, CDR1 is MNHEY and CDR2 is SMNVEV (reference sequence). The CDR3 spans 18 residues. Trimming took 0 bases from V and 3 from J; bases not matched to a gene: 13. The CDR3 coding sequence is TGTGCCAGCAGTTTATCGGGGTACAGAGGGGGCCTTAAAGAGACCCAGTACTTC. This translates into CASSLSGYRGGLKETQYF.

The V call is TRBV7-9, the J call TRBJ2-3; weak D call: TRBD1 (6 bases). There are 15 residues in the CDR3. Germline V CDR1 and CDR2: SEHNR, FQNEAQ (reference sequence). V was cut by 4 bases and J by 6 bases, with 17 bases left in between. In DNA form, the CDR3 reads TGTGCCAGCAGCTCTCAGGGAAGGGGGTCGGATACGCAGTATTTT. This encodes CASSSQGRGSDTQYF.

This clonotype was counted a few times. The CDR3 DNA sequence: TGTGCCACGGAGATCAGGGGTGGTGGGGCCAACGTCCTGACTTTC. It encodes CATEIRGGGANVLTF. The V and J genes are TRBV10-3 and TRBJ2-6; a weak D match, TRBD1 (6 bases). V was shortened by 10 bases and J by 3 bases, with 16 bases between the two germline ends. The CDR3 contains 15 residues. Germline V gene data show CDR1 as ENHRY and CDR2 as SYGVKD.

The J gene is TRBJ1-1, the V gene TRBV7-6; D unresolved. This CDR3 is built from 15 residues. Deletions cut 2 bases from V and 2 bases from J, with 12 bases between. Germline V gene data show CDR1 as SGHVS and CDR2 as FNYEAQ. In nucleotides, the CDR3 is TGTGCCAGCAGCTTAAAGGGTCTTTCCAACACTGAAGCTTTCTTT. It translates to CASSLKGLSNTEAFF.

The genes are TRBV28 and TRBJ2-7, with D perhaps assigned TRBD1 or TRBD2 (5 bases each). The CDR3 is 15 residues long. From germline, CDR1 is MDHEN and CDR2 SYDVKM. V lost 8 bases and J lost 6, with 23 bases in between. For the CDR3, the DNA is TGTGCCAGCTCCGGGCTCCAACTGCCGAGGGGCGAGCAGTACTTC. It specifies CASSGLQLPRGEQYF.